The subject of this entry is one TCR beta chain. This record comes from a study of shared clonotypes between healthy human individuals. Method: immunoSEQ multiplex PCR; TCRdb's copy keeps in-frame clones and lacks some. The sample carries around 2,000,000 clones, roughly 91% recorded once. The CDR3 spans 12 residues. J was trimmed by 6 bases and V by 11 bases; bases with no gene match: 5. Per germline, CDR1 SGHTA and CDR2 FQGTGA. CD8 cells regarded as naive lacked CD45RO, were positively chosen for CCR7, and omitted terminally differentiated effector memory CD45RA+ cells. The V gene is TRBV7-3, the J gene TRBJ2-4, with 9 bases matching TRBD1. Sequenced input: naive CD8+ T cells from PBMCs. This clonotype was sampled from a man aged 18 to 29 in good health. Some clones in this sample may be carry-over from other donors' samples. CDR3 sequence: CAGQDRGNIQYF. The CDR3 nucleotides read TGTGCCGGACAGGACAGGGGAAACATTCAGTACTTC.